The present T cell receptor beta chain was sequenced within a study of CD8+CD57+ T cells in acquired aplastic anemia. Whole-study findings and limits: The same twenty-nine CD8+ CDR3 sequences occurred in patients and in controls.

The V end lost 6 bases, the J end lost 6 bases, and 9 bases lay between the germline ends. Germline lookup yields CDR1 SGHVT and CDR2 SQSDAQ. The CDR3 contains 12 residues. About this clonotype itself: As yet, its antigen is unknown.

For CDR3 and TCR beta VDJ profiling, genomic DNA was the template used. TCRdb called the reads again in MiXCR, with one record for every CDR3 protein. The table lists approximately 190,000 distinct CDR3 sequences, less than 60% of them singletons, with 9.7% in the top ten. Patients who underwent sequencing had shown CD8+CD57+ cell expansion by flow cytometry. This TCR was sampled from a human donor with aplastic anemia. This chain uses TRBV7-4 with TRBJ1-5, with D unresolved. What was sequenced was sorted CD4+, CD8+, or CD8+CD57+ T cells (not recorded which) from PBMCs. The CDR3 spells CASSQAGQPQHF. As DNA, the CDR3 is TGTGCCAGCAGTCAGGCAGGTCAGCCCCAGCATTTT.